This T cell receptor beta chain was documented in a study of shared clonotypes between healthy human individuals. The overall study: Every donor yielded three CD4 naive, three CD4 memory, two CD8 naive and one CD8 memory plate.

CD45RA+ naive and CD45RA-negative memory subsets were separated from CD4+ cells. Several immunoSEQ plates received, in even portions, the genomic DNA of each subset. In the sorted-subset replicate PCRs, 200 ng DNA, 25,000 to 35,000 T cell genomes, was used. Method: immunoSEQ multiplex PCR; TCRdb's copy keeps in-frame clones and lacks some. Of some 500,000 clones in the sample, approximately 95% were seen once. The TCR sequence derives from a woman in her twenties or thirties in good health. Sequencing input: naive CD4+ T cells sorted from blood. Regarding subset: CD45RA+ positively selected.

The CDR3 DNA follows: TGTGCCAGTAGTATCGAGGCGGCGGTTGGGTACAATGAGCAGTTCTTC. Translated: CASSIEAAVGYNEQFF. The J gene is TRBJ2-1, the V gene TRBV19; no clear D. V was pared by 3 bases and J by 4 bases, with 16 bases between. CDR3 length: 16 residues. Germline CDR1 LNHDA, CDR2 SQIVND (reference sequence).